The 26 T cell receptor beta chains below come from one sample, sequenced in a study of response to subunit inactivated influenza vaccine. TCRdb reprocessed the RT-PCR reads via MiXCR and lists one record per CDR3 protein. The sample consists of a few hundred thousand distinct CDR3 sequences, 12% to 15% of them appearing once. The sequenced sample was PBMCs from blood, obtained 11 to 12 days after vaccination. The receptors derive from a man over 45 who received an inactivated influenza vaccine.

This clonotype was observed a few times. This chain connects TRBV7-2 to TRBJ1-1; no firm D call. The V end was cut by 1 base, the J end by 5 bases, with 8 bases between. The germline V gene encodes CDR1 SGHTA and CDR2 FQGNSA. The CDR3 length is 13 residues. The CDR3 DNA reads TGTGCCAGCAGCTTAGGCCGGGAAACTGAAGCTTTCTTT. The encoded protein is CASSLGRETEAFF.

The sample holds a few counts of this clonotype. The DNA of the CDR3 is TGTGCCAGCAGCCCAGTGGAGACCCAGTACTTC. This gives the protein CASSPVETQYF. The V call is TRBV7-9, the J call TRBJ2-5; D unresolved. CDR1 is SEHNR and CDR2 is FQNEAQ in the germline V gene (reference sequence). V was clipped by 5 bases and J by 5 bases, with 6 bases between them. The CDR3 is 11 residues long.

This clonotype was counted a few times. The V and J genes are TRBV29-1 and TRBJ2-1; D is perhaps TRBD2 (5 bases). V lost 6 bases to trimming and J lost 8 bases, with 5 bases between them. The length of the CDR3 is 9 residues. The germline gives CDR1 SQVTM, CDR2 ANQGSEA. The CDR3 spells CSVGDEQFF. In DNA, the CDR3 is TGCAGCGTCGGGGATGAGCAGTTCTTC.

This clonotype was counted between two and nine times. The chain joins TRBV24-1 to TRBJ2-1; D is possibly TRBD2 (6 bases). This CDR3 has 17 amino acids. V lost 1 base and J 8 bases, leaving 20 bases between the germline ends. The germline CDR1 and CDR2 sequences are KGHDR and SFDVKD. CDR3 region: CATSDFSAGSIPHEQFF. CDR3 sequence (DNA): TGTGCCACCAGTGATTTTTCTGCGGGATCGATACCCCATGAGCAGTTCTTC.

This clonotype was observed a few times. V is TRBV5-5 and J is TRBJ2-1; 9 bases are a match to TRBD1. From germline, CDR1 is SGHKS and CDR2 YYEKEE (reference sequence). V was clipped by 4 bases and J by 0 bases; unmatched bases: 5. The CDR3 has 16 amino acids. CDR3 bases: TGTGCCAGCAGCCGCGGGACAGGGAGCTCCTACAATGAGCAGTTCTTC. It yields the protein CASSRGTGSSYNEQFF.

The rearrangement joins TRBV20-1 to TRBJ2-3, with a possible D match to TRBD2 (5 bases). The germline V and J ends were trimmed by 0 bases and 1 base, with 8 bases remaining between them. This CDR3 has 14 residues. Germline CDR1 and CDR2: DFQATT and SNEGSKA (reference sequence). CDR3 protein: CSARDGSGTDTQYF. Here the CDR3 DNA reads TGCAGTGCTAGAGATGGGAGCGGCACAGATACGCAGTATTTT.

This clonotype has more than one count but fewer than ten. The V call is TRBV4-3, the J call TRBJ2-6; D ambiguous. The length of the CDR3 is 16 residues. The germline gives CDR1 LGHNA, CDR2 YSLEER. V was pared by 2 bases and J by 0 bases, with 8 bases between. DNA for the CDR3: TGCGCCAGCAGCCAATCTCAGGTCTCTGGGGCCAACGTCCTGACTTTC. This gives the protein CASSQSQVSGANVLTF.

This clonotype was detected once. The gene calls are TRBV28 and TRBJ2-1; D is unclear. Deletions cut 7 bases from V and 6 bases from J, with 10 bases between. The germline gives CDR1 MDHEN, CDR2 SYDVKM. CDR3 size: 12 residues. CDR3 residues: CASNALTNEQFF. CDR3 bases: TGTGCCAGCAACGCCCTGACCAATGAGCAGTTCTTC.

This clonotype was observed a few times. The chain employs TRBV15 and TRBJ2-2, with 12 bases identical to TRBD2. V was clipped by 3 bases and J by 5 bases; unmatched bases: 7. The CDR3 extends over 17 amino acids. CDR1 is LNHNV and CDR2 is YYDKDF in the germline V gene (reference sequence). CDR3 sequence: CATSSGLAGWRTGELFF. The CDR3 coding sequence is TGTGCCACCAGCAGCGGACTAGCGGGATGGAGGACCGGGGAGCTGTTTTTT.

This clonotype has only a few counts. The gene calls are TRBV29-1 and TRBJ2-3; 8 nucleotides line up with TRBD1. CDR1 and CDR2 from the germline V gene are SQVTM and ANQGSEA. The CDR3 has 15 residues. V was pared by 4 bases and J by 5 bases, with 11 bases of the junction left unmatched. The CDR3 region is CSVGAYGTGEDTQYF. Written as DNA, the CDR3 is TGCAGCGTTGGGGCCTACGGGACAGGAGAAGATACGCAGTATTTT.

This clonotype was seen only a few times. The rearrangement links TRBV4-3 to TRBJ1-2; 7 bases fit TRBD1. The germline V gene has CDR1 LGHNA and CDR2 YSLEER. The junction had 5 bases not matched to a gene; V was cut back by 0 bases and J by 7 bases. This CDR3 comprises 14 residues. The CDR3 spells CASSQDGAGGGYTF. CDR3 in DNA: TGCGCCAGCAGCCAAGATGGGGCAGGGGGTGGCTACACCTTC.

V and J are TRBV12-3 or TRBV12-4 and TRBJ2-1, with D maybe TRBD2 (7 bases). Between the trimmed V and J ends, which lost 8 bases and 3 bases, there was a span of 14 bases. CDR3 length: 14 amino acids. CDR3 loop: CASHRGGGYNEQFF. CDR3 sequence (DNA): TGTGCCAGCCACAGAGGGGGGGGCTACAATGAGCAGTTCTTC.

The rearrangement links TRBV28 to TRBJ2-2; 10 bases fit TRBD2. Germline V CDR1 and CDR2: MDHEN, SYDVKM. CDR3 size: 17 residues. The ends lost 6 bases at V and 4 bases at J; junction bases unmatched: 11. The CDR3 loop reads CASSSPASGRGTGELFF. CDR3 in DNA: TGTGCCAGCAGCTCACCCGCTAGCGGGAGAGGCACCGGGGAGCTGTTTTTT.

The chain employs TRBV2 and TRBJ1-1; 10 positions agree with TRBD1. V was clipped by 4 bases and J by 8 bases; unmatched bases: 7. This CDR3 has 14 residues. Germline lookup yields CDR1 SNHLY and CDR2 FYNNEI. CDR3 bases: TGTGCCAGCAGTGGGGGGACAGGGGCTTTAGAAGCTTTCTTT. Amino acids: CASSGGTGALEAFF.

This clonotype was observed a handful of times. The chain couples TRBV27 to TRBJ2-7; possible D gene TRBD1, 5 bases. Germline V gene sequence: CDR1 MNHEY, CDR2 SMNVEV (reference sequence). The CDR3 covers 16 residues. Trimming stripped 5 bases from V and 2 bases from J, with 19 bases between. The CDR3 is CASSPLGKAGPYEQYF. As DNA, the CDR3 is TGTGCCAGCAGTCCCTTGGGGAAAGCAGGGCCCTACGAGCAGTACTTC.

This clonotype was observed a few times. V is TRBV14 and J is TRBJ1-4; D might be TRBD1 (5 bases). Germline values: CDR1 SGHDN, CDR2 FVKESK. With 4 bases removed from V and 8 bases from J, the gap between germline ends came to 17 bases. The CDR3 spans 15 residues. The DNA for the CDR3 is TGTGCCAGCAGCCGTGGAAGGGGACTGGGGGAAAAACTGTTTTTT. This codes for CASSRGRGLGEKLFF.

In its sample, this clonotype was seen a few times. This chain links TRBV6-5 with TRBJ2-5; no reliable D call. This CDR3 contains 16 residues. From germline, CDR1 is MNHEY and CDR2 SVGAGI. V was clipped by 2 bases and J by 0 bases, with 13 bases between them. The CDR3 region has the DNA TGTGCCAGCAGTTACCGGCGAACTACGTACCAAGAGACCCAGTACTTC. Its translation: CASSYRRTTYQETQYF.

The gene calls are TRBV12-3 or TRBV12-4 and TRBJ2-3, with D maybe TRBD1 (5 bases). The CDR3 contains 13 residues. V was clipped by 6 bases and J by 4 bases, with 11 bases between them. In nucleotides, the CDR3 is TGTGCCAGCAGCCTCAGGGTTGCAGATACGCAGTATTTT. Translated: CASSLRVADTQYF.

The J gene is TRBJ2-3, the V gene TRBV15; 9 bases align to TRBD2. Germline trimming cut 5 bases from V and 8 bases from J; bases unmatched to any gene: 11. This CDR3 spans 15 amino acids. Germline loops: CDR1 LNHNV, CDR2 YYDKDF (reference sequence). The DNA of the CDR3 is TGTGCCACCAGCCCACGGGCGGGAGGGCCTGGTACGCAGTATTTT. This gives the protein CATSPRAGGPGTQYF.

This clonotype was found a few times. This chain links TRBV19 with TRBJ2-3; tentatively, D is TRBD1 (6 bases). This CDR3 has 11 amino acids. With 8 bases removed from V and 6 bases from J, the gap between germline ends came to 9 bases. Per germline, CDR1 LNHDA and CDR2 SQIVND (reference sequence). CDR3 nucleotide sequence: TGTGCCAGTGAGGGGGTCGATACGCAGTATTTT. As protein: CASEGVDTQYF.

The CDR3 nucleotides read TGTGCCAGTTCACTAGGGAGCAATAAAGAGACCCAGTACTTC. Its protein is CASSLGSNKETQYF. This sequence joins TRBV2 and TRBJ2-5; D is perhaps TRBD2 (5 bases). The ends were cut back, 9 bases at V and 3 bases at J, with 17 bases in the middle. In germline, CDR1 is SNHLY, CDR2 FYNNEI. This CDR3 spans 14 amino acids.

The chain recombines TRBV20-1 with TRBJ2-7; tentatively, D is TRBD2 (6 bases). The CDR3 has 13 amino acids. CDR1 is DFQATT, CDR2 SNEGSKA, per germline (reference sequence). The V end lost 3 bases, the J end lost 2 bases, and 11 bases lay between the germline ends. The CDR3 bases are TGCAGTGCTAGTGGACGGGAGACCTACGAGCAGTACTTC. Translation: CSASGRETYEQYF.

This clonotype has only a few counts. CDR3 sequence reads: CASSVGLAGNNEQFF. CDR3 bases: TGTGCCAGCAGCGTAGGACTAGCGGGTAACAATGAGCAGTTCTTC. The chain uses TRBV9 and TRBJ2-1; 10 nucleotides match TRBD2. CDR1 SGDLS and CDR2 YYNGEE come from the germline V gene. V dropped 0 bases and J dropped 5; count of bases not matched to a gene: 2. The CDR3 extends over 15 amino acids. Full variable domain (remainder filled in from reference TRBV9 and TRBJ2-1): DSGVTQTPKHLITATGQRVTLRCSPRSGDLSVYWYQQSLDQGLQFLIQYYNGEERAKGNILERFSAQQFPDLHSELNLSSLELGDSALYFCASSVGLAGNNEQFFGPGTRLTVL.

This clonotype came up a few times. The chain carries TRBV9 and TRBJ1-1, with D possibly being TRBD1 (6 bases). With 4 bases removed from V and 4 bases from J, the gap between germline ends came to 14 bases. CDR1 is SGDLS, CDR2 YYNGEE, per germline. This CDR3 has 14 amino acids. The CDR3 sequence: CASSRGSGSTEAFF. CDR3 nucleotides: TGTGCCAGCAGCAGGGGGTCGGGAAGCACTGAAGCTTTCTTT.

In this sample, this clonotype turned up a few times. The chain carries TRBV6-5 and TRBJ2-7, with TRBD2 matching 7 bases. Trimming cost V 1 base and J 4 bases; bases outside gene matches: 7. This CDR3 has 15 amino acids. Per germline, CDR1 MNHEY and CDR2 SVGAGI. The CDR3 is CASSYYSGSLYEQYF. CDR3 sequence (DNA): TGTGCCAGCAGTTACTATAGCGGGTCTCTGTACGAGCAGTACTTC.

This clonotype was detected only a few times. V and J are TRBV3-1 and TRBJ2-5; 7 positions match TRBD2. CDR1 LGHDT and CDR2 YNNKEL come from the germline V gene (reference sequence). Unmatched junction bases numbered 13, after V lost 4 bases and J lost 5 bases. The CDR3 is made up of 16 amino acids. CDR3 DNA sequence: TGTGCCAGCAGCCCCCCGCGGGCGGGAGTTTTGGAGACCCAGTACTTC. It translates to CASSPPRAGVLETQYF.